This T cell receptor beta chain was profiled in a study of control samples from healthy donors and cancer patients. Produced via immunoSEQ multiplex PCR; TCRdb's table is partial and in-frame only. In the table there are 100,000 to 150,000 clones, around nine tenths of which are singletons. The receptor's source is a man aged 25 to 45 in good health. The sequencing sample was made of blood.

The DNA for the CDR3 is TGTGCCAGCAGCTTAGGGGGGGCGCCTAATGAAAAACTGTTTTTT. It specifies CASSLGGAPNEKLFF. V is TRBV11-2 and J is TRBJ1-4; the D gene is possibly TRBD1 (6 bases). Trimming took off 1 base at V and 3 bases at J, with 9 bases between the two ends. Germline V gene data show CDR1 as SGHAT and CDR2 as FQNNGV. The CDR3 spans 15 residues.